This record looks at one TCR beta chain sequence and its context. Antigen unknown. The CDR3 consists of 14 residues. The germline CDR1 and CDR2 sequences are SGHDT and YYEEEE. Trimming removed 1 base at V and 0 bases at J, with 8 bases between. TCRdb keeps only in-frame clones here, not all; method: immunoSEQ multiplex PCR. The sample holds some 21,000 clones, under 70% seen once. This entry comes from a study of OX40 agonist ivuxolimab in advanced cancers. Study-level points and caveats: Expanded peripheral T cell antigen specificity was not determined.

The V and J genes are TRBV5-6 and TRBJ2-7; D is unresolved. This specimen was CD4+ or CD8+ T cells sorted from blood, taken in a trial of the OX40 agonist ivuxolimab. This clonotype was sampled from an adult with an advanced solid tumor such as melanoma, head and neck, liver or kidney cancer. The CDR3, as DNA: TGTGCCAGCAGCTTGACTCCGAGCTCCTACGAGCAGTACTTC. This sequence encodes CASSLTPSSYEQYF.